This TCR beta chain was identified in a study of a mutant IDH1 vaccine in newly diagnosed glioma (dated by TCRdb to the early 2020s). For the study in its entirety: Vaccination was initiated 4-6 weeks after radiotherapy alone, or concurrently with temozolomide cycles in the chemotherapy-containing groups. Visit V12 was the week-35 safety follow-up and visit V13 was the week-47 end of study. For exploratory analyses, longitudinal TCRB deep sequencing was carried out in around 26 treated patients wherever samples were available. Peripheral blood was drawn at six visits: V03 (baseline), V05, V07, V10, V12 and V13. Prior to enrollment, standard therapy consisting of radiotherapy alone, temozolomide alone, or radiochemotherapy with temozolomide had been administered to patients, with the combination being received by most patients. The approximately 33 treated patients were approximately 62% male and roughly 40% female, with a mean age of around 40 years. On the study overall, not on this receptor specifically: Changes in the top peripheral T cell clonotypes picked up by TCRB sequencing did not appear to be linked to pseudoprogression. Availability determined which PBMC samples were chosen for TCRB deep sequencing. According to the authors, sample limitations meant that analyses of patient blood samples could not be reproduced. Across multiple MHC alleles, vaccine-induced immune responses were seen in just over 90% of patients.

What this sample's time point label stands for: week 47, end of study. Each vaccine dose, consisting of 300 ug of a 20-mer mutant IDH1 peptide in Montanide, was administered subcutaneously with topical imiquimod. Across visits V03 through V10, patients got a total of eight vaccinations, given in weeks 1, 3, 5, 7, 11, 15, 19 and 23. The donors had newly diagnosed IDH1-mutant astrocytomas of WHO grade 3 or 4 that showed loss of nuclear ATRX. The samples were drawn from NOA16, a multicentre, single-arm, open-label phase I trial in Germany that tested a mutant IDH1 peptide vaccine in humans for the first time. Genomic DNA for TCRB sequencing was extracted from EDTA blood using the DNeasy Blood and Tissue Kit. Turning to this clone: No antigen is known for it. No base-level quality is on record; no much larger clone is a single base apart.

Libraries were built with the immunoSEQ multiplex PCR assay. The hsTCRB Kit was used according to the manufacturer's protocol to amplify rearranged TCR beta chain sequences. TCRB libraries were sequenced on an Illumina MiSeq. Regarding the original processing steps: The kit vendor's proprietary platform handled demultiplexing, trimming and gene mapping. TCRdb's version of the immuneACCESS table is confined to in-frame rearrangements and falls short of the full clone set. An unresolved V gene accounts for under half of the shortfall where checked; the remainder is of unknown origin. From that table come the V and J calls and clone size; the DNA was used to work out D and trimming. This sample has some 50,000 clones in its table, and less than 65% of those were observed once. Around 4.8% of the sample is held by the ten biggest clonotypes. Taken from the germline V gene, the CDR1 and CDR2 loops are SGHTA and FQGNSA. Taken from cysteine to phenylalanine, the CDR3 has 18 residues. This entry keeps only the CDR3 DNA: 54 bases, framed from base 1. The junction shows trimming of 4 bases on V and 0 bases on J, and the gene matches do not reach 11 bases of it.

The receptor comes from a man aged 35-49 years with glioma. Some clones in this sample may be carry-over from other donors' samples. The chain was built from TRBV7-2 and TRBJ1-4, with TRBD1 identical over 7 junction bases. The material sequenced was peripheral blood mononuclear cells (PBMCs), taken from a glioma patient whose treatment included an IDH1 peptide vaccine. The nucleotide sequence is given as TGTGCCAGCAGCTACCGCCGGGACAGCTATGCAACTAATGAAAAACTGTTTTTT. Translation gives CASSYRRDSYATNEKLFF. With the portions outside the CDR3 filled from the reference TRBV7-2 and TRBJ1-4 genes, the complete variable region becomes GAGVSQSPSNKVTEKGKDVELRCDPISGHTALYWYRQSLGQGLEFLIYFQGNSAPDKSGLPSDRFSAERTGGSVSTLTIQRTQQEDSAVYLCASSYRRDSYATNEKLFFGSGTQLSVL.